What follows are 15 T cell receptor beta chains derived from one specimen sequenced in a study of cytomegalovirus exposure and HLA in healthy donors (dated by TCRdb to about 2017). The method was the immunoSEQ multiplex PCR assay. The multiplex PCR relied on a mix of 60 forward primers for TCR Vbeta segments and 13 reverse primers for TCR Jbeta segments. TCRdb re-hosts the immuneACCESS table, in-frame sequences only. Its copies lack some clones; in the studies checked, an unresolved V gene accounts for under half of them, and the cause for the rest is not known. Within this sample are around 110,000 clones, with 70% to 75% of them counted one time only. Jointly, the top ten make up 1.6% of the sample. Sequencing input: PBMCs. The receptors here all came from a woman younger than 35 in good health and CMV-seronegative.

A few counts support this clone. This CDR3 is CASSQDPAGGPGELFF. The CDR3 DNA reads as TGTGCCAGCAGCCAAGATCCGGCGGGGGGGCCCGGGGAGCTGTTTTTT. The chain joins TRBV4-2 to TRBJ2-2; 9 bases match TRBD2. This CDR3 has 16 residues. From germline, CDR1 is LGHNA and CDR2 YNFKEQ. With 0 bases clipped from V and 6 bases from J, the junction kept 5 bases outside the gene matches.

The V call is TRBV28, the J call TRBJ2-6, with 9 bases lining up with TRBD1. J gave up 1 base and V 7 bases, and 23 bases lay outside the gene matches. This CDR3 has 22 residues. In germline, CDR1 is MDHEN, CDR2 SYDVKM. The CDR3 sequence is CASTLRTGGGGSLISGANVLTF. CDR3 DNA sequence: TGTGCCAGCACCCTTCGCACAGGGGGCGGGGGATCTTTGATTTCTGGGGCCAACGTCCTGACTTTC.

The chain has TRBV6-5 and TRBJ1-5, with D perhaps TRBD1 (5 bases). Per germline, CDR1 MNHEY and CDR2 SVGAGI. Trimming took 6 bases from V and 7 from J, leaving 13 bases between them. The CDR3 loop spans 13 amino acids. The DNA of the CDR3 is TGTGCCAGCAGCCCAGGGATCGGGCAGCCCCAGCATTTT. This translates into CASSPGIGQPQHF.

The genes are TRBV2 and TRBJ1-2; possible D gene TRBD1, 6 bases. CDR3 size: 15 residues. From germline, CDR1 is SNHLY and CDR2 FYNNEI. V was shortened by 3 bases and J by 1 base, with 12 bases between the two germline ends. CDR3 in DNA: TGTGCCAGCAGTGACCTCCAGGGGAGTAACTATGGCTACACCTTC. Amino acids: CASSDLQGSNYGYTF.

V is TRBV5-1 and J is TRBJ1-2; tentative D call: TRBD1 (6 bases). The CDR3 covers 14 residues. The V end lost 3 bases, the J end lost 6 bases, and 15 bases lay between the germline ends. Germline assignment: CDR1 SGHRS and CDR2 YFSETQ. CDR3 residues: CASSSGTGLDGYTF. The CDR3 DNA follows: TGCGCCAGCAGCTCGGGCACAGGGTTAGATGGCTACACCTTC.

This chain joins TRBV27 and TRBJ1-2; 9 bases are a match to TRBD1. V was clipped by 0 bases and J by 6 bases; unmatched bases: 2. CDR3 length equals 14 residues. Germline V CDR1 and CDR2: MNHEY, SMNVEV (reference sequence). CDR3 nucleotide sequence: TGTGCCAGCAGTTTATCCCGGGACAGGGATGGCTACACCTTC. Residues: CASSLSRDRDGYTF.

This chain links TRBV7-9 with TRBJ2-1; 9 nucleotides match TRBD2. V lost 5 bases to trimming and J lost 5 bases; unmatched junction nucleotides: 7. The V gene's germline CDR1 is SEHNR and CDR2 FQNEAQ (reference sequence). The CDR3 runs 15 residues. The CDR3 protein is CASSPGAGGNNEQFF. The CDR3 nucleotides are TGTGCCAGCAGCCCCGGAGCGGGGGGAAACAATGAGCAGTTCTTC. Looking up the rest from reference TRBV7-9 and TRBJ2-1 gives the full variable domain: DTGVSQNPRHKITKRGQNVTFRCDPISEHNRLYWYRQTLGQGPEFLTYFQNEAQLEKSRLLSDRFSAERPKGSFSTLEIQRTEQGDSAMYLCASSPGAGGNNEQFFGPGTRLTVL.

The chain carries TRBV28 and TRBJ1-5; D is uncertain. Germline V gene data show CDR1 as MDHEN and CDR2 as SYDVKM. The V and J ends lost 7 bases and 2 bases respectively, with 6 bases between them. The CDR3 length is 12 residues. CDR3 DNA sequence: TGTGCCAGCAAACCGGGCAATCAGCCCCAGCATTTT. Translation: CASKPGNQPQHF.

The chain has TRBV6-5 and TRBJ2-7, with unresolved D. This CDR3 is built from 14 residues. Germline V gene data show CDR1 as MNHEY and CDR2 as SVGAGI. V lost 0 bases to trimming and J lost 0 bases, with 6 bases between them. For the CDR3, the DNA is TGTGCCAGCAGTTACTCGCGGAACTCCTACGAGCAGTACTTC. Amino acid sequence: CASSYSRNSYEQYF.

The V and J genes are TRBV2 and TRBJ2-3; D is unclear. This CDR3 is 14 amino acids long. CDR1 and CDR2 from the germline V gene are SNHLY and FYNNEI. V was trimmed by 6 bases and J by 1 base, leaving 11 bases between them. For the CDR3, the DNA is TGTGCCAGCAGATCAGTGATACGCACAGATACGCAGTATTTT. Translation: CASRSVIRTDTQYF.

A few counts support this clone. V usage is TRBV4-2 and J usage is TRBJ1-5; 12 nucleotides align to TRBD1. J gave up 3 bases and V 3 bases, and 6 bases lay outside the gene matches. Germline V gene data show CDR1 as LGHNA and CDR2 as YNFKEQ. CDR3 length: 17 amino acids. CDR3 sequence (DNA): TGTGCCAGCAGCCAGGGACAGGGGGCTCCCGACAATCAGCCCCAGCATTTT. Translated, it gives CASSQGQGAPDNQPQHF.

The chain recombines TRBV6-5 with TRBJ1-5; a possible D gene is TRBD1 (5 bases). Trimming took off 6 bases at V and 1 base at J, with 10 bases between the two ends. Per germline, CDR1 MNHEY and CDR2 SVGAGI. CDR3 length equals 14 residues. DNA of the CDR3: TGTGCCAGCAGCCGGGGGGACAGCAATCAGCCCCAGCATTTT. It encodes CASSRGDSNQPQHF.

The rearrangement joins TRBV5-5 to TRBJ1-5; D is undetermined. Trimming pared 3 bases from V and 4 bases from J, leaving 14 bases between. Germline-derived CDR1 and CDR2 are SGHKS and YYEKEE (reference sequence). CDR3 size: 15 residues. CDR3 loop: CASSSYPFANQPQHF. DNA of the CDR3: TGTGCCAGCAGCTCCTACCCATTCGCAAATCAGCCCCAGCATTTT.

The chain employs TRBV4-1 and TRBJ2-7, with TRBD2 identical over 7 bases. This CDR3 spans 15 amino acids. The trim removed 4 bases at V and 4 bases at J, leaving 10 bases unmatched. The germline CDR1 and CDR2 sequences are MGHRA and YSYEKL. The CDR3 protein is CASSLGGRGRYEQYF. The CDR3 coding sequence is TGCGCCAGCAGCCTAGGAGGGCGGGGGAGGTACGAGCAGTACTTC.

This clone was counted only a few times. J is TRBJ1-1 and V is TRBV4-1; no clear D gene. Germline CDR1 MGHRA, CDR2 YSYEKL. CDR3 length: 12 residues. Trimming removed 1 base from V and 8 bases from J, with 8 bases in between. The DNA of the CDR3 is TGCGCCAGCAGCCAAGGGGCCCTGGAAGCTTTCTTT. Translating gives CASSQGALEAFF.